Listed here are 24 T cell receptor beta chains from one sample, sequenced in a study of blood T cell repertoires in COVID-19. Profiling relied on immunoSEQ multiplex PCR, and the TCRdb table lists in-frame clones only, not all of them. Of 88,000 or so clones listed, 80% to 90% are singletons. Input material: peripheral blood. These TCRs come from a man aged 55-75 years with acute or convalescent COVID-19.

For the CDR3, the DNA is TGTGCCAGCAGTTTCTCCGGGTTTACAGGGGGTCGGAATGAGCAGTTCTTC. This translates into CASSFSGFTGGRNEQFF. The gene calls are TRBV28 and TRBJ2-1; 8 bases match TRBD1. Trimming cost V 3 bases and J 7 bases; bases outside gene matches: 14. The CDR3 consists of 17 residues. Germline CDR1 is MDHEN and CDR2 is SYDVKM.

The V call is TRBV19, the J call TRBJ2-7; perhaps TRBD1 as D (6 bases). The germline V gene has CDR1 LNHDA and CDR2 SQIVND (reference sequence). The CDR3 runs 14 residues. Between the trimmed V and J ends, which lost 6 bases and 4 bases, there was a span of 16 bases. The CDR3 DNA follows: TGTGCCAGTAGAATGGGACACGGAATTTACGAGCAGTACTTC. Translation: CASRMGHGIYEQYF.

The chain is built from TRBV19 and TRBJ1-2, with 12 bases fitting TRBD1. The CDR3 is 14 residues long. Germline V CDR1 and CDR2: LNHDA, SQIVND (reference sequence). Trimming took 6 bases from V and 5 from J; bases not matched to a gene: 4. The CDR3, as DNA: TGTGCCAGTAGGGGGACAGGGGGCAGTTATGGCTACACCTTC. Its translation is CASRGTGGSYGYTF.

J is TRBJ1-1 and V is TRBV18; TRBD1 agrees at 9 bases. Germline assignment: CDR1 KGHSH and CDR2 LQKENI. With V trimmed by 1 base and J by 0 bases, 3 bases remained unmatched. This CDR3 is built from 16 residues. CDR3 bases: TGTGCCAGCTCACCACGGACAGGGGCGATGAACACTGAAGCTTTCTTT. It translates to CASSPRTGAMNTEAFF.

The chain uses TRBV11-2 and TRBJ1-3; D remains ambiguous. The CDR3 covers 15 residues. Trimming pared 0 bases from V and 0 bases from J, leaving 6 bases between. CDR1 SGHAT and CDR2 FQNNGV come from the germline V gene. CDR3 sequence reads: CASSLDGHSGNTIYF. The CDR3 nucleotides read TGTGCCAGCAGCTTAGACGGTCACTCTGGAAACACCATATATTTT.

V gene TRBV7-9 combines with J gene TRBJ2-3; 7 nucleotides align to TRBD1. Per germline, CDR1 SEHNR and CDR2 FQNEAQ (reference sequence). This CDR3 spans 15 amino acids. The V gene end was trimmed by 5 bases and the J gene end by 3 bases; junction bases not matched to a gene: 8. CDR3 sequence (DNA): TGTGCCAGCAGCATCGAAGGGGGCCCGACAGATACGCAGTATTTT. It codes for CASSIEGGPTDTQYF.

This rearrangement joins TRBV11-2 to TRBJ2-7; D is possibly TRBD1 (6 bases). CDR3 size: 17 residues. The ends were cut back, 0 bases at V and 0 bases at J, with 15 bases in the middle. The germline gives CDR1 SGHAT, CDR2 FQNNGV. The CDR3 sequence: CASSLDLGLGASYEQYF. The CDR3 DNA reads as TGTGCCAGCAGCTTAGATCTGGGTCTGGGGGCCTCCTACGAGCAGTACTTC.

This chain connects TRBV7-6 to TRBJ1-5; TRBD1 might be the D (5 bases). The CDR3 spans 15 residues. Per the germline V gene, CDR1 is SGHVS and CDR2 is FNYEAQ. V shed 5 bases and J shed 6 bases, with 17 bases lying between them. In nucleotides, the CDR3 is TGTGCCAGCAGCCCAGGAACAGGAGTGGGTCAGCCCCAGCATTTT. This gives the protein CASSPGTGVGQPQHF. Full variable domain (remainder filled in from reference TRBV7-6 and TRBJ1-5): GAGVSQSPRYKVTKRGQDVALRCDPISGHVSLYWYRQALGQGPEFLTYFNYEAQQDKSGLPNDRFSAERPEGSISTLTIQRTEQRDSAMYRCASSPGTGVGQPQHFGDGTRLSIL.

The chain links TRBV18 to TRBJ1-5, with D hard to call. CDR1 and CDR2 (germline): KGHSH, LQKENI. The V and J ends lost 0 bases and 0 bases respectively, with 15 bases between them. This CDR3 is built from 18 residues. As DNA, the CDR3 is TGTGCCAGCTCACCACCGTTGCAGTCTTCTTATAGCAATCAGCCCCAGCATTTT. This sequence encodes CASSPPLQSSYSNQPQHF.

This clone turned up a few times. The chain joins TRBV29-1 to TRBJ1-2; 12 positions match TRBD1. This CDR3 comprises 12 residues. Trimming at V came to 6 bases and at J to 6 bases, leaving 2 bases not matched to a gene. CDR1 SQVTM and CDR2 ANQGSEA come from the germline V gene. The CDR3 DNA reads TGCAGCGTGGGGGACAGGGGGCATGGCTACACCTTC. Its translation: CSVGDRGHGYTF.

The chain recombines TRBV5-3 with TRBJ2-2; D is ambiguous. TRBV5-3 is annotated as an ORF whose role is uncertain. The CDR3 runs to 13 residues. V shed 2 bases and J shed 4 bases, with 6 bases lying between them. CDR3 sequence (DNA): TGTGCCAGAAGCTTCCGAGCCACCGGGGAGCTGTTTTTT. It specifies CARSFRATGELFF.

This rearrangement joins TRBV9 to TRBJ2-2; TRBD1 aligns across 7 bases. The CDR3 is 16 residues long. Losses at the gene ends were 4 bases for V and 7 bases for J; bases not matched to a gene: 13. Germline CDR1 SGDLS, CDR2 YYNGEE. CDR3 in DNA: TGTGCCAGCAGCCCTCCAGGGGGACAGCTTAACGGGGAGCTGTTTTTT. Protein: CASSPPGGQLNGELFF.

The rearrangement joins TRBV19 to TRBJ2-1; 8 nucleotides match TRBD2. The V gene end was trimmed by 3 bases and the J gene end by 8 bases; junction bases not matched to a gene: 9. The germline gives CDR1 LNHDA, CDR2 SQIVND (reference sequence). This CDR3 is built from 15 residues. Here the CDR3 DNA reads TGTGCCAGTAGTATGAGTCTGAGCGGGAGCGATGAGCAGTTCTTC. Translating gives CASSMSLSGSDEQFF.

The V call is TRBV7-9, the J call TRBJ1-3, with unresolved D. The germline V gene has CDR1 SEHNR and CDR2 FQNEAQ (reference sequence). The CDR3 sequence is 14 residues long. Trimming pared 2 bases from V and 3 bases from J, leaving 8 bases between. In nucleotides, the CDR3 is TGTGCCAGCAGCTTACCCCCAGATGGAAACACCATATATTTT. It codes for CASSLPPDGNTIYF.

The J gene is TRBJ2-7, the V gene TRBV29-1; 7 bases align to TRBD1. V lost 7 bases, J lost 0 bases, and 6 bases stayed unmatched. The CDR3 contains 13 residues. Per the germline V gene, CDR1 is SQVTM and CDR2 is ANQGSEA. This CDR3 is CSANDRDSYEQYF. DNA for the CDR3: TGCAGCGCCAATGACAGGGACTCCTACGAGCAGTACTTC.

The table lists this clone with a count of one. This chain links TRBV30 with TRBJ1-6; D remains unclear. CDR3 length: 17 amino acids. Trimming removed 1 base at V and 0 bases at J, with 13 bases between. Germline values: CDR1 GTSNPN, CDR2 SVGIG (reference sequence). CDR3 bases: TGTGCCTGGAGTGGGAGTCTTCAGAGCTCCTATAATTCACCCCTCCACTTT. Protein product: CAWSGSLQSSYNSPLHF.

The V call is TRBV27, the J call TRBJ1-5, with 8 positions matching TRBD1. The germline gives CDR1 MNHEY, CDR2 SMNVEV (reference sequence). CDR3 length: 14 residues. Trimming took 5 bases from V and 9 from J; bases not matched to a gene: 9. CDR3 protein: CASSTTGGGWPQHF. The CDR3 DNA sequence: TGTGCCAGCAGTACAACAGGGGGGGGTTGGCCCCAGCATTTT.

This chain uses TRBV5-1 with TRBJ2-7; 7 positions match TRBD2. Losses at the gene ends were 2 bases for V and 2 bases for J; bases not matched to a gene: 4. The CDR3 sequence is 14 residues long. Germline CDR1 reads SGHRS; CDR2 reads YFSETQ. CDR3 coding DNA: TGCGCCAGCAGCTTCCAGACTAGCCCCTACGAGCAGTACTTC. Protein sequence: CASSFQTSPYEQYF.

The CDR3 DNA sequence: TGTGCCAGCAGTTACTCCGGGGGGCGCACCTACGAGCAGTACTTC. Encoded protein: CASSYSGGRTYEQYF. V is TRBV6-5 and J is TRBJ2-7, with D perhaps TRBD2 (7 bases). Germline CDR1 is MNHEY and CDR2 is SVGAGI. The ends were cut back, 0 bases at V and 2 bases at J, with 11 bases in the middle. The CDR3 loop spans 15 amino acids.

The chain carries TRBV10-1 and TRBJ1-2, with 10 bases matching TRBD1. This CDR3 comprises 15 residues. V lost 6 bases to trimming and J lost 3 bases; unmatched junction nucleotides: 7. CDR1 and CDR2 (germline): WNHNN, SYGVQD (reference sequence). CDR3 residues: CASRGQGTVDYGYTF. The CDR3 bases are TGCGCCAGCAGGGGACAGGGGACTGTGGACTATGGCTACACCTTC.

The chain employs TRBV18 and TRBJ1-3; the match to TRBD1 covers 7 bases. Germline values: CDR1 KGHSH, CDR2 LQKENI. The CDR3 totals 15 residues. The ends lost 2 bases at V and 7 bases at J; junction bases unmatched: 8. The CDR3 DNA sequence: TGTGCCAGCTCACCAGCACAGGGGATGCGGAACACCATATATTTT. Protein product: CASSPAQGMRNTIYF.

As DNA, the CDR3 is TGTGCCAGCAGTGACAGGATAGCTAACTATGGCTACACCTTC. Translated: CASSDRIANYGYTF. The rearrangement joins TRBV6-1 to TRBJ1-2; D is ambiguous. Trimming removed 3 bases at V and 0 bases at J, with 8 bases between. Germline lookup yields CDR1 MNHNS and CDR2 SASEGT. CDR3 length: 14 residues.

The V gene is TRBV6-6, the J gene TRBJ2-2, with no clear D. The germline V and J ends were trimmed by 6 bases and 6 bases, with 11 bases remaining between them. The CDR3 runs to 13 residues. CDR1 and CDR2 (germline): MNHNY, SVGAGI (reference sequence). The CDR3 reads CASSAYRSGELFF. CDR3 DNA sequence: TGTGCCAGCAGCGCTTACCGGTCCGGGGAGCTGTTTTTT.

This clone was counted a single time. The rearrangement uses TRBV5-1 and TRBJ2-5, with 10 positions matching TRBD1. The V and J ends lost 4 bases and 1 base, in that order; junction bases with no gene match: 4. The CDR3 contains 15 residues. Germline CDR1 and CDR2: SGHRS and YFSETQ. The CDR3: CASSRDRGSQETQYF. CDR3 in DNA: TGCGCCAGCAGCCGGGACAGGGGCTCCCAAGAGACCCAGTACTTC.